Following are 25 T cell receptor beta chains from one sample sequenced in a study of blood T cell repertoires in COVID-19. Method: immunoSEQ multiplex PCR; TCRdb's copy keeps in-frame clones and lacks some. The repertoire holds 120,000 or so clones, about 82% seen once, with more than 15% in the top ten. Material for sequencing was peripheral blood. These receptors all stem from a man in his sixties with active or convalescent COVID-19.

The chain uses TRBV7-2 and TRBJ2-7; TRBD1 aligns across 9 bases. CDR1 and CDR2 from the germline V gene are SGHTA and FQGNSA. The CDR3 runs to 15 residues. V lost 0 bases and J lost 4; bases outside the gene matches: 4. CDR3 loop: CASSLARGQGYEQYF. CDR3 nucleotides: TGTGCCAGCAGCTTAGCGCGGGGACAGGGTTACGAGCAGTACTTC.

The rearrangement uses TRBV11-3 and TRBJ2-1, with a tentative D call TRBD1 (7 bases). The germline V and J ends were trimmed by 1 base and 6 bases, with 10 bases remaining between them. CDR3 size: 14 residues. Germline V gives CDR1 SGHNT, CDR2 YENEEA. The CDR3 here is CASSLGQGGNEQFF. As DNA, the CDR3 is TGTGCCAGCAGCTTAGGGCAGGGGGGCAATGAGCAGTTCTTC.

The genes are TRBV19 and TRBJ2-7; TRBD2 might be the D (7 bases). The CDR3 sequence is 15 residues long. In germline, CDR1 is LNHDA, CDR2 SQIVND (reference sequence). Trimming stripped 3 bases from V and 3 bases from J, with 15 bases between. The CDR3 coding sequence is TGTGCCAGTAGTATCAAAGCGGGACATGGCTACGAGCAGTACTTC. This sequence encodes CASSIKAGHGYEQYF.

The chain joins TRBV11-2 to TRBJ1-6; D gene uncertain. The germline V gene has CDR1 SGHAT and CDR2 FQNNGV. CDR3 length: 15 residues. The ends were cut back, 5 bases at V and 9 bases at J, with 17 bases in the middle. This chain's CDR3 is CASSAQKGGFSPLHF. The CDR3 nucleotides read TGTGCCAGCAGCGCACAGAAGGGAGGGTTTTCACCCCTCCACTTT.

The chain is built from TRBV6-5 and TRBJ2-1, with D possibly being TRBD2 (6 bases). V lost 7 bases, J lost 8 bases, and 18 bases lay in between. Germline V lookup: CDR1 MNHEY, CDR2 SVGAGI. CDR3 length: 14 amino acids. CDR3 DNA sequence: TGTGCCAGCAATCCGGGCGGGACCTTCGATGAGCAGTTCTTC. As protein: CASNPGGTFDEQFF.

This chain connects TRBV3-1 (or the pseudogene TRBV3-2) to TRBJ1-6; maybe TRBD1 (5 bases). The germline V and J ends were trimmed by 0 bases and 14 bases, with 20 bases remaining between them. The germline V gene encodes CDR1 LGHDT and CDR2 YNNKEL (reference sequence). The CDR3 sequence is 16 residues long. The CDR3 nucleotides are TGTGCCAGCAGCCAAGAATATGACCCGGGGGGTGTAGCCCTCCACTTT. Translation: CASSQEYDPGGVALHF.

The chain employs TRBV28 and TRBJ2-3, with D perhaps TRBD2 (7 bases). V lost 3 bases and J lost 3, with 16 bases in between. The CDR3 consists of 16 residues. Germline values: CDR1 MDHEN, CDR2 SYDVKM. CDR3 region: CASSFRAGARTDTQYF. The CDR3 coding sequence is TGTGCCAGCAGTTTTAGGGCGGGGGCCCGAACAGATACGCAGTATTTT. The full variable domain, its missing parts supplied by reference TRBV28 and TRBJ2-3, is DVKVTQSSRYLVKRTGEKVFLECVQDMDHENMFWYRQDPGLGLRLIYFSYDVKMKEKGDIPEGYSVSREKKERFSLILESASTNQTSMYLCASSFRAGARTDTQYFGPGTRLTVL.

The chain is built from TRBV4-1 and TRBJ1-1; 8 bases are a match to TRBD1. This CDR3 comprises 14 residues. Per germline, CDR1 MGHRA and CDR2 YSYEKL. The V and J ends lost 4 bases and 3 bases, in that order; junction bases with no gene match: 4. In DNA, the CDR3 is TGCGCCAGCAGCCGATACAGGGGGGACACTGAAGCTTTCTTT. Translating it yields CASSRYRGDTEAFF.

The CDR3 DNA is TGTGCCAGCAGTTCCGGGACTAGCGGGAGGCCCGGAGGGCAGTTCTTC. Protein product: CASSSGTSGRPGGQFF. J is TRBJ2-1 and V is TRBV27, with 15 bases identical to TRBD2. CDR1 is MNHEY, CDR2 SMNVEV, per germline (reference sequence). V shed 4 bases, J shed 12 bases, and the junction held 10 bases outside the gene matches. The CDR3 is 16 amino acids.

This clone has only a few counts. The gene calls are TRBV19 and TRBJ2-1, with 8 bases matching TRBD1. J was trimmed by 9 bases and V by 6 bases; bases with no gene match: 7. Germline V lookup: CDR1 LNHDA, CDR2 SQIVND (reference sequence). The CDR3 totals 13 residues. The CDR3 region is CASRTGGGGEQFF. The CDR3 DNA follows: TGTGCCAGTAGAACAGGGGGAGGTGGTGAGCAGTTCTTC.

The genes are TRBV5-6 and TRBJ2-5; tentatively, D is TRBD2 (5 bases). Germline lookup yields CDR1 SGHDT and CDR2 YYEEEE. The CDR3 totals 15 residues. Trimming removed 2 bases from V and 5 bases from J, with 16 bases in between. Here the CDR3 reads CASSFQGGLGETQYF. Here the CDR3 DNA reads TGTGCCAGCAGCTTTCAAGGCGGGCTGGGGGAGACCCAGTACTTC.

This clone has only a few counts. The genes are TRBV14 and TRBJ2-6, with TRBD1 as a possible D gene (6 bases). Trimming left V 4 bases short and J 0 bases short, with 19 bases between. In germline, CDR1 is SGHDN, CDR2 FVKESK. The CDR3 length is 19 residues. The CDR3 coding sequence is TGTGCCAGCAGCCCCCACAGGGCCGACCACTACTCTGGGGCCAACGTCCTGACTTTC. Amino acids: CASSPHRADHYSGANVLTF.

J is TRBJ1-4 and V is TRBV28; 8 bases line up with TRBD1. CDR3 length: 16 amino acids. The germline gives CDR1 MDHEN, CDR2 SYDVKM. V lost 5 bases to trimming and J lost 7 bases; unmatched junction nucleotides: 12. Here the CDR3 DNA reads TGTGCCAGCAGTCCCCGCGAGACAGGGGCGGGTGAAAAACTGTTTTTT. This encodes CASSPRETGAGEKLFF.

This clone was detected only once. The genes are TRBV10-3 and TRBJ1-4; 7 positions agree with TRBD1. The CDR3 is made up of 13 amino acids. CDR1 is ENHRY, CDR2 SYGVKD, per germline. Trimming at V came to 8 bases and at J to 3 bases, leaving 3 bases not matched to a gene. The CDR3 nucleotides read TGTGCCATCTCCGGACAGGCTAATGAAAAACTGTTTTTT. Translating it yields CAISGQANEKLFF.

This chain uses TRBV6-5 with TRBJ1-1; a weak D match, TRBD1 (6 bases). V lost 5 bases and J lost 7, with 11 bases in between. CDR1 is MNHEY and CDR2 is SVGAGI in the germline V gene. This CDR3 is 12 amino acids long. This chain's CDR3 is CASSQTGDEAFF. DNA for the CDR3: TGTGCCAGCAGTCAGACAGGAGATGAAGCTTTCTTT.

This rearrangement joins TRBV27 to TRBJ2-7; 8 bases agree with TRBD1. The trim removed 1 base at V and 3 bases at J, leaving 2 bases unmatched. Germline CDR1 is MNHEY and CDR2 is SMNVEV (reference sequence). The CDR3 contains 14 residues. CDR3 bases: TGTGCCAGCAGTTTATGGGACAGGCACTACGAGCAGTACTTC. Its translation is CASSLWDRHYEQYF.

This chain joins TRBV28 and TRBJ2-1; TRBD2 agrees at 13 bases. CDR3 length: 14 residues. The junction had 6 bases not matched to a gene; V was cut back by 8 bases and J by 8 bases. CDR1 is MDHEN and CDR2 is SYDVKM in the germline V gene. CDR3 sequence: CASRTSGSKDEQFF. CDR3 in DNA: TGTGCCAGCCGGACTAGCGGGAGTAAGGATGAGCAGTTCTTC.

This clone was picked up one time. The genes are TRBV4-3 and TRBJ2-2, with TRBD1 matching 9 bases. The V segment lost 4 bases and the J segment 5 bases; nucleotides outside the gene matches: 5. The germline V gene encodes CDR1 LGHNA and CDR2 YSLEER. The CDR3 spans 15 residues. CDR3 sequence (DNA): TGCGCCAGCAGCCCCCGACAGGGGGGGACCGGGGAGCTGTTTTTT. It codes for CASSPRQGGTGELFF.

V and J are TRBV18 and TRBJ2-3; D possibly corresponds to TRBD2 (6 bases). The CDR3 extends over 14 amino acids. The V and J ends lost 2 bases and 6 bases respectively, with 12 bases between them. Germline V CDR1 and CDR2: KGHSH, LQKENI. Here the CDR3 reads CASSPGGGRDTQYF. The CDR3 DNA sequence: TGTGCCAGCTCACCAGGGGGAGGACGTGATACGCAGTATTTT.

The chain links TRBV7-6 to TRBJ2-5, with D perhaps matching TRBD1 (6 bases). V was clipped by 5 bases and J by 5 bases, with 21 bases between them. From germline, CDR1 is SGHVS and CDR2 FNYEAQ. The CDR3 is 16 amino acids. CDR3 nucleotides: TGTGCCAGCAGCCGGTACCACAGGGAATTTAGGGAGACCCAGTACTTC. Residues: CASSRYHREFRETQYF.

This chain links TRBV27 with TRBJ1-2, with TRBD1 as a possible D gene (6 bases). The germline V and J ends were trimmed by 6 bases and 1 base, with 12 bases remaining between them. CDR3 length: 14 residues. The germline gives CDR1 MNHEY, CDR2 SMNVEV (reference sequence). CDR3 coding DNA: TGTGCCAGCAGCCTCAACAGGGATAACTATGGCTACACCTTC. Translated, it gives CASSLNRDNYGYTF.

This rearrangement joins TRBV28 to TRBJ2-7; 8 nucleotides agree with TRBD1. CDR1 MDHEN and CDR2 SYDVKM come from the germline V gene. Germline trimming cut 5 bases from V and 0 bases from J; bases unmatched to any gene: 6. CDR3 length: 15 amino acids. Written as DNA, the CDR3 is TGTGCCAGCAGTGCCAGGGGGCACCGCTCCTACGAGCAGTACTTC. This translates into CASSARGHRSYEQYF.

The chain recombines TRBV6-4 with TRBJ2-3; 7 positions match TRBD1. V lost 3 bases, J lost 3 bases, and 6 bases stayed unmatched. The CDR3 runs 15 residues. CDR1 and CDR2 from the germline V gene are MRHNA and SNTAGT. The DNA for the CDR3 is TGTGCCAGCAGTGAAGGGGGCAAGGGAACAGATACGCAGTATTTT. This codes for CASSEGGKGTDTQYF.

Regarding this clone: Other DNA sequences in the same sample also yield this CDR3. This rearrangement joins TRBV7-9 to TRBJ1-5; 10 nucleotides agree with TRBD1. Germline V lookup: CDR1 SEHNR, CDR2 FQNEAQ (reference sequence). The CDR3 totals 15 residues. V was pared by 2 bases and J by 4 bases, with 2 bases of the junction left unmatched. The CDR3 nucleotides read TGTGCCAGCAGCTTACGGGGACAGGGGAATCAGCCCCAGCATTTT. It codes for CASSLRGQGNQPQHF.

CDR3 protein: CSVEEPRGYGYTF. CDR3 nucleotides: TGCAGCGTTGAAGAACCCAGGGGCTATGGCTACACCTTC. V gene TRBV29-1 combines with J gene TRBJ1-2; a weak D match, TRBD1 (6 bases). Trimming left V 0 bases short and J 4 bases short, with 9 bases between. The V gene's germline CDR1 is SQVTM and CDR2 ANQGSEA. This CDR3 spans 13 amino acids. The variable domain in full, with the rest retrieved from reference TRBV29-1 and TRBJ1-2, is SAVISQKPSRDICQRGTSLTIQCQVDSQVTMMFWYRQQPGQSLTLIATANQGSEATYESGFVIDKFPISRPNLTFSTLTVSNMSPEDSSIYLCSVEEPRGYGYTFGSGTRLTVV.